The 26 T cell receptor beta chains reported below all come from one sample, sequenced in a study of T cell responses to AZD1222 COVID-19 vaccine. The data were produced by immunoSEQ multiplex PCR, yet TCRdb's version contains in-frame clones alone and is incomplete. The table has 110,000 to 150,000 clones, around 89% seen once. Sample: peripheral blood, taken on day 0 of AZD1222 vaccination. These receptors were obtained from an adult in good health.

The table lists this clone with a few counts. The CDR3 coding sequence is TGTGCCAGCTCACCGTACGGGACTAGCGGGGGAGGTGGCAAAAACATTCAGTACTTC. Amino acids: CASSPYGTSGGGGKNIQYF. The chain joins TRBV18 to TRBJ2-4; 14 nucleotides match TRBD2. The CDR3 loop spans 19 amino acids. CDR1 and CDR2 (germline): KGHSH, LQKENI. The J segment lost 3 bases and the V segment lost 3 bases, leaving 10 bases of the junction unmatched.

V is TRBV11-2 and J is TRBJ1-3; unclear D gene. The V gene's germline CDR1 is SGHAT and CDR2 FQNNGV. The CDR3 covers 15 residues. The germline V and J ends were trimmed by 2 bases and 4 bases, with 12 bases remaining between them. This chain's CDR3 is CASSLWGELGNTIYF. The CDR3 DNA reads as TGTGCCAGCAGCTTATGGGGAGAGTTGGGAAACACCATATATTTT.

The chain joins TRBV30 to TRBJ2-7; 12 bases are a match to TRBD2. The CDR3 loop spans 15 amino acids. V trimming: 5 bases; J trimming: 4 bases; junction bases outside the gene matches: 9. Per the germline V gene, CDR1 is GTSNPN and CDR2 is SVGIG (reference sequence). CDR3 DNA sequence: TGTGCCTGGGAGATGAAGACTAGCGGGAGTTACGAGCAGTACTTC. This codes for CAWEMKTSGSYEQYF.

Written as DNA, the CDR3 is TGTGCCAGCAGCTACCCGGGACAGGGCCAAGAGACCCAGTACTTC. Its protein product is CASSYPGQGQETQYF. The V call is TRBV5-4, the J call TRBJ2-5; the match to TRBD1 covers 9 bases. Germline trimming cut 3 bases from V and 1 base from J; bases unmatched to any gene: 4. CDR3 length: 15 residues. Germline V gives CDR1 SGHNT, CDR2 YYREEE (reference sequence).

This chain links TRBV9 with TRBJ1-4, with D possibly being TRBD1 (6 bases). This CDR3 region has 15 residues. In germline, CDR1 is SGDLS, CDR2 YYNGEE. Between the trimmed V and J ends, which lost 4 bases and 5 bases, there was a span of 15 bases. CDR3 sequence (DNA): TGTGCCAGCAGCCCCGAGGGACACCCAAATGAAAAACTGTTTTTT. Translation gives CASSPEGHPNEKLFF.

V usage is TRBV10-3 and J usage is TRBJ2-7; no clear D. CDR1 is ENHRY, CDR2 SYGVKD, per germline. This CDR3 spans 17 amino acids. V lost 0 bases, J lost 0 bases, and 15 bases lay in between. The CDR3 spells CAISESMSMISSYEQYF. As DNA, the CDR3 is TGTGCCATCAGTGAGTCGATGTCCATGATAAGCTCCTACGAGCAGTACTTC.

This chain uses TRBV27 with TRBJ2-1, with 11 bases identical to TRBD2. J lost 6 bases, V lost 2 bases, and 6 bases had no gene match. Germline lookup yields CDR1 MNHEY and CDR2 SMNVEV (reference sequence). This CDR3 is 16 amino acids long. The CDR3, as DNA: TGTGCCAGCAGTTTAGGACTAGCGGGTGGGGGCAATGAGCAGTTCTTC. Translation gives CASSLGLAGGGNEQFF.

The rearrangement joins TRBV9 to TRBJ2-2, with 10 bases aligning to TRBD2. CDR3 size: 16 residues. The ends lost 0 bases at V and 7 bases at J; junction bases unmatched: 6. The germline V gene encodes CDR1 SGDLS and CDR2 YYNGEE. For the CDR3, the DNA is TGTGCCAGCAGCGTAGTGTCTAGCGGGAGTGGCGGGGAGCTGTTTTTT. Protein: CASSVVSSGSGGELFF.

As for this clone: Other DNA sequences in this sample translate to the same CDR3. The V call is TRBV7-2, the J call TRBJ1-5; D remains ambiguous. From germline, CDR1 is SGHTA and CDR2 FQGNSA. The CDR3 runs to 13 residues. Deletions cut 5 bases from V and 2 bases from J, with 7 bases between. CDR3 DNA sequence: TGTGCCAGCAGCACTCGGGGCAATCAGCCCCAGCATTTT. Its translation: CASSTRGNQPQHF. Together with reference TRBV7-2 and TRBJ1-5, the CDR3 gives the full variable domain: GAGVSQSPSNKVTEKGKDVELRCDPISGHTALYWYRQSLGQGLEFLIYFQGNSAPDKSGLPSDRFSAERTGGSVSTLTIQRTQQEDSAVYLCASSTRGNQPQHFGDGTRLSIL.

V usage is TRBV15 and J usage is TRBJ2-7; possible D gene TRBD1, 5 bases. Germline V CDR1 and CDR2: LNHNV, YYDKDF (reference sequence). The CDR3 consists of 14 residues. V lost 0 bases to trimming and J lost 2 bases, with 8 bases between them. The CDR3 is CATSRDRAAYEQYF. CDR3 DNA sequence: TGTGCCACCAGCAGAGACAGGGCGGCCTACGAGCAGTACTTC.

The chain recombines TRBV18 with TRBJ2-2; a possible D gene is TRBD1 (5 bases). Germline CDR1 reads KGHSH; CDR2 reads LQKENI. The CDR3 has 16 amino acids. V shed 3 bases and J shed 6 bases, with 17 bases lying between them. This CDR3 is CASSPLVGEGSGELFF. The CDR3 DNA is TGTGCCAGCTCACCCTTGGTAGGGGAAGGATCCGGGGAGCTGTTTTTT.

V and J are TRBV7-6 and TRBJ1-1, with 7 bases lining up with TRBD1. Germline V lookup: CDR1 SGHVS, CDR2 FNYEAQ. This CDR3 is 15 amino acids long. Unmatched junction bases numbered 3, after V lost 1 base and J lost 1 base. CDR3 amino acids: CASSLGEGANTEAFF. The CDR3 region has the DNA TGTGCCAGCAGCTTAGGGGAGGGGGCGAACACTGAAGCTTTCTTT. Complete variable domain (other parts from reference TRBV7-6 and TRBJ1-1): GAGVSQSPRYKVTKRGQDVALRCDPISGHVSLYWYRQALGQGPEFLTYFNYEAQQDKSGLPNDRFSAERPEGSISTLTIQRTEQRDSAMYRCASSLGEGANTEAFFGQGTRLTVV.

J is TRBJ2-7 and V is TRBV4-2, with D perhaps TRBD2 (5 bases). V was pared by 2 bases and J by 1 base, with 9 bases between. This CDR3 has 14 residues. CDR1 is LGHNA, CDR2 YNFKEQ, per germline. CDR3 sequence reads: CASSQYTGSYEQYF. Here the CDR3 DNA reads TGTGCCAGCAGCCAATACACGGGATCCTACGAGCAGTACTTC.

V and J are TRBV12-3 or TRBV12-4 and TRBJ1-2; D uncertain. The CDR3 extends over 13 amino acids. V dropped 1 base and J dropped 8 bases, with 11 bases sitting between them. The CDR3 spells CASSLETWGGYTF. The DNA of the CDR3 is TGTGCCAGCAGTTTAGAGACCTGGGGAGGCTACACCTTC.

This rearrangement joins TRBV18 to TRBJ1-6, with D perhaps matching TRBD1 (6 bases). V lost 4 bases and J lost 8, with 12 bases in between. The CDR3 consists of 14 residues. CDR1 is KGHSH and CDR2 is LQKENI in the germline V gene. CDR3 DNA sequence: TGTGCCAGCTCACGGGACGGGGGCGATTCACCCCTCCACTTT. The encoded protein is CASSRDGGDSPLHF.

This clone was observed a handful of times. The chain couples TRBV4-1 to TRBJ2-7, with 10 bases fitting TRBD2. With 3 bases clipped from V and 4 bases from J, the junction kept 12 bases outside the gene matches. CDR3 size: 17 residues. From germline, CDR1 is MGHRA and CDR2 YSYEKL. The CDR3 is CASSQTTNLAGVYEQYF. DNA of the CDR3: TGCGCCAGCAGCCAGACGACCAACCTAGCGGGAGTGTACGAGCAGTACTTC.

A single count supports this clone. The chain has TRBV6-5 and TRBJ1-5; D perhaps matches TRBD1 (6 bases). The CDR3 totals 15 residues. The germline V gene has CDR1 MNHEY and CDR2 SVGAGI. Trimming removed 5 bases at V and 0 bases at J, with 11 bases between. CDR3 DNA: TGTGCCAGCAGTCTACAGGGAAGTAGCAATCAGCCCCAGCATTTT. Translated, it gives CASSLQGSSNQPQHF.

A note on this clone: At one of its ends the junction is not consistent with the germline gene, which may arise from a read error. CDR3 protein: CASSLAGVSDTQYF. CDR3 DNA: TGTGCTAGCAGCTTAGCGGGAGTATCAGATACGCAGTATTTT. The J gene is TRBJ2-3, the V gene TRBV7-7, with 9 bases identical to TRBD2. The CDR3 consists of 14 residues. CDR1 is SSHAT and CDR2 is FNYEAQ in the germline V gene (reference sequence).

This chain's CDR3 is CASSTGGGGNTIYF. In DNA, the CDR3 is TGTGCCAGCAGCACCGGGGGGGGTGGAAACACCATATATTTT. The chain couples TRBV7-2 to TRBJ1-3; perhaps TRBD1 as D (5 bases). Trimming cost V 5 bases and J 3 bases, with 11 bases left between them. Germline V CDR1 and CDR2: SGHTA, FQGNSA. The CDR3 runs to 14 residues.

The rearrangement links TRBV2 to TRBJ1-2, with a possible D match to TRBD1 (5 bases). The CDR3 loop spans 14 amino acids. Germline V CDR1 and CDR2: SNHLY, FYNNEI. V shed 3 bases and J shed 4 bases, with 12 bases lying between them. The CDR3 reads CASSEGRPLYGYTF. In DNA form, the CDR3 reads TGTGCCAGCAGTGAGGGACGACCACTCTATGGCTACACCTTC.

This chain joins TRBV16 and TRBJ2-3; D is unresolved. This CDR3 contains 16 residues. Germline values: CDR1 KGHSY, CDR2 FQNENV. Trimming removed 1 base at V and 3 bases at J, with 14 bases between. This chain's CDR3 is CASSQWSGGPTDTQYF. CDR3 bases: TGTGCCAGCAGCCAATGGAGTGGCGGACCGACAGATACGCAGTATTTT. The full variable domain, its missing parts supplied by reference TRBV16 and TRBJ2-3, is GEEVAQTPKHLVRGEGQKAKLYCAPIKGHSYVFWYQQVLKNEFKFLISFQNENVFDETGMPKERFSAKCLPNSPCSLEIQATKLEDSAVYFCASSQWSGGPTDTQYFGPGTRLTVL.

This chain connects TRBV6-6 to TRBJ1-2; 8 bases are shared with TRBD1. Trimming at V came to 0 bases and at J to 0 bases, leaving 3 bases not matched to a gene. The length of the CDR3 is 16 residues. Per germline, CDR1 MNHNY and CDR2 SVGAGI (reference sequence). The DNA for the CDR3 is TGTGCCAGCAGTTACTCCAGCAGGGGGCCTAACTATGGCTACACCTTC. Its translation: CASSYSSRGPNYGYTF.

The chain recombines TRBV28 with TRBJ1-1; TRBD1 might be the D (6 bases). Per germline, CDR1 MDHEN and CDR2 SYDVKM. The CDR3 sequence is 16 residues long. Trimming pared 0 bases from V and 1 base from J, leaving 12 bases between. In DNA, the CDR3 is TGTGCCAGCAGTTTATGGGGGGCAGTTAAGAACACTGAAGCTTTCTTT. Residues: CASSLWGAVKNTEAFF. Filled out from reference TRBV28 and TRBJ1-1, the complete variable domain reads DVKVTQSSRYLVKRTGEKVFLECVQDMDHENMFWYRQDPGLGLRLIYFSYDVKMKEKGDIPEGYSVSREKKERFSLILESASTNQTSMYLCASSLWGAVKNTEAFFGQGTRLTVV.

J is TRBJ1-3 and V is TRBV18, with unresolved D. CDR1 and CDR2 from the germline V gene are KGHSH and LQKENI. The CDR3 is 13 residues long. V was trimmed by 0 bases and J by 3 bases, leaving 3 bases between them. The CDR3 nucleotides are TGTGCCAGCTCACCACCTTATGGAAACACCATATATTTT. Translated, it gives CASSPPYGNTIYF.

V and J are TRBV11-2 and TRBJ2-7; 9 nucleotides line up with TRBD2. Germline CDR1 SGHAT, CDR2 FQNNGV. V gave up 5 bases and J gave up 3 bases; unmatched junction bases: 17. The CDR3 is 18 residues long. The CDR3 coding sequence is TGTGCCAGCAGCCCTATATCAAGGGCTAGCGGGATCCACTACGAGCAGTACTTC. Its protein is CASSPISRASGIHYEQYF.

This clone has only one observation. At one end the junction does not follow the germline gene, possibly because of a read error. The chain uses TRBV5-5 and TRBJ1-2, with TRBD1 matching over 9 bases. The CDR3 has 16 residues. Germline CDR1 is SGHKS and CDR2 is YYEKEE (reference sequence). The CDR3 loop is CASSSSGTGTNSGYTF. The CDR3 region has the DNA TGTGCCAGCAGCTCATCCGGGACAGGGACAAACTCTGGCTACACCTTC.